This entry lists 26 T cell receptor beta chains sequenced from one sample in a study of T-cell memory formation after mild COVID-19. TCRdb fed the 5' RACE reads into MiXCR, producing one record per CDR3 protein. In the table there are under 550,000 distinct CDR3 sequences, about 20% of which are singletons. The sample consisted of PBMCs or a T cell subset sorted from them (not recorded which). The origin of the receptors is an adult woman who had mild COVID-19 (a few samples of this study predate the infection). Cell type and time point are not known.

The chain joins TRBV4-2 to TRBJ1-2; possibly TRBD1 for D (5 bases). CDR1 and CDR2 from the germline V gene are LGHNA and YNFKEQ. CDR3 length: 18 amino acids. Trimming stripped 0 bases from V and 4 bases from J, with 21 bases between. CDR3 DNA: TGTGCCAGCAGCCAAGATCTTGATGGGACCCCCGATCCCTATGGCTACACCTTC. Its protein is CASSQDLDGTPDPYGYTF.

A few counts support this clonotype. CDR3 sequence: CASSPAPGLGLGETQYF. The CDR3 DNA is TGCGCCAGCAGCCCCGCGCCGGGACTAGGTCTAGGAGAGACCCAGTACTTC. The rearrangement links TRBV5-1 to TRBJ2-5, with 8 bases lining up with TRBD2. The junction had 15 bases not matched to a gene; V was cut back by 4 bases and J by 4 bases. CDR1 and CDR2 (germline): SGHRS, YFSETQ. The length of the CDR3 is 17 residues.

V and J are TRBV5-8 and TRBJ2-1; TRBD1 or TRBD2 may be the D gene (5 bases each). Germline CDR1 is SGHTS and CDR2 is YDEGEE. The V and J ends lost 4 bases and 10 bases respectively, with 21 bases between them. CDR3 length: 15 amino acids. The CDR3 DNA reads TGTGCCAGCAGCCCTGGGGGTAGCGTTTTACAGGAGCAGTTCTTC. It yields the protein CASSPGGSVLQEQFF. Filled out from reference TRBV5-8 and TRBJ2-1, the complete variable domain reads EAGVTQSPTHLIKTRGQQATLRCSPISGHTSVYWYQQALGLGLQFLLWYDEGEERNRGNFPPRFSGRQFPNYSSELNVNALELEDSALYLCASSPGGSVLQEQFFGPGTRLTVL.

The rearrangement uses TRBV11-3 and TRBJ2-3; D may correspond to TRBD1 or TRBD2 (5 bases each). The germline V gene encodes CDR1 SGHNT and CDR2 YENEEA. V was clipped by 1 base and J by 6 bases, with 11 bases between them. The CDR3 extends over 14 amino acids. The CDR3 coding sequence is TGTGCCAGCAGCTTAGCGGGACCCTTGGATACGCAGTATTTT. Protein: CASSLAGPLDTQYF.

This clonotype was counted between two and nine times. The J gene is TRBJ2-1, the V gene TRBV11-1; D is undetermined. The ends were cut back, 2 bases at V and 10 bases at J, with 12 bases in the middle. Germline assignment: CDR1 SGHAT and CDR2 FQDESV (reference sequence). The CDR3 has 13 amino acids. CDR3 bases: TGTGCCAGCAGCTTACCAGGTAGTAAAGAGCAGTTCTTC. Translation: CASSLPGSKEQFF.

The chain has TRBV24-1 and TRBJ2-5; D may be TRBD2 (6 bases). The CDR3 has 15 amino acids. Germline-derived CDR1 and CDR2 are KGHDR and SFDVKD. Trimming removed 4 bases at V and 3 bases at J, with 14 bases between. The DNA of the CDR3 is TGTGCCACCAGTGAAGGGACTCGGAGCAAAGAGACCCAGTACTTC. It encodes CATSEGTRSKETQYF.

This clonotype has only a few counts. The V and J genes are TRBV5-1 and TRBJ2-5; 7 bases match TRBD1. With V trimmed by 3 bases and J by 3 bases, 5 bases remained unmatched. CDR1 and CDR2 from the germline V gene are SGHRS and YFSETQ. The CDR3 runs to 14 residues. For the CDR3, the DNA is TGCGCCAGCAGCTCCCGGGACAGAGAAGAGACCCAGTACTTC. It encodes CASSSRDREETQYF.

This chain joins TRBV7-6 and TRBJ2-3, with 12 bases matching TRBD2. V was pared by 5 bases and J by 3 bases, with 12 bases of the junction left unmatched. CDR3 length equals 18 residues. Germline CDR1 SGHVS, CDR2 FNYEAQ. In DNA, the CDR3 is TGTGCCAGCAGCGATAGACTAGCGGGGGAGATTTTGACAGATACGCAGTATTTT. Its protein is CASSDRLAGEILTDTQYF.

This clonotype was observed many times. The rearrangement uses TRBV7-2 and TRBJ1-2; TRBD1 matches at 7 bases. Germline V gives CDR1 SGHTA, CDR2 FQGNSA. V was clipped by 5 bases and J by 0 bases; unmatched bases: 3. The CDR3 is 14 residues long. CDR3 in amino acids: CASSSDRANYGYTF. CDR3 sequence (DNA): TGTGCCAGCAGCAGCGACAGGGCTAACTATGGCTACACCTTC.

The genes are TRBV6-5 and TRBJ1-1, with TRBD1 matching over 9 bases. Germline V gene lookup returns CDR1 MNHEY and CDR2 SVGAGI. J lost 8 bases, V lost 8 bases, and 9 bases had no gene match. The CDR3 totals 13 residues. CDR3 sequence: CASGQSGTGEAFF. In DNA, the CDR3 is TGTGCCAGCGGACAATCTGGGACAGGGGAAGCTTTCTTT.

The chain uses TRBV3-1 and TRBJ2-1; 8 bases align to TRBD2. V was clipped by 1 base and J by 0 bases; unmatched bases: 5. This CDR3 comprises 17 residues. Germline loops: CDR1 LGHDT, CDR2 YNNKEL (reference sequence). CDR3 region: CASSQVERGSSYNEQFF. In DNA, the CDR3 is TGTGCCAGCAGCCAAGTCGAGCGGGGGAGCTCCTACAATGAGCAGTTCTTC.

This clonotype was picked up a small number of times. The chain joins TRBV7-9 to TRBJ1-5, with 7 bases identical to TRBD1. The CDR3 loop spans 15 amino acids. Germline lookup yields CDR1 SEHNR and CDR2 FQNEAQ (reference sequence). The trim removed 6 bases at V and 3 bases at J, leaving 8 bases unmatched. CDR3 bases: TGTGCCAGCAGTTCTGACAGGGACTACAATCAGCCCCAGCATTTT. Residues: CASSSDRDYNQPQHF.

In its sample, this clonotype was seen a few times. V usage is TRBV6-5 and J usage is TRBJ1-2; D may be TRBD1 (5 bases). V was cut by 6 bases and J by 2 bases, with 16 bases left in between. The CDR3 runs 15 residues. CDR1 and CDR2 from the germline V gene are MNHEY and SVGAGI. For the CDR3, the DNA is TGTGCCAGCAGGCCCCGACAGACGGGGAACTATGGCTACACCTTC. Its protein product is CASRPRQTGNYGYTF.

This chain uses TRBV13 with TRBJ1-1; no clear D. Germline V gene sequence: CDR1 PRHDT, CDR2 FYEKMQ (reference sequence). This CDR3 spans 14 amino acids. The V gene lost 0 bases and the J gene lost 1 base, with 6 bases spanning the gap. For the CDR3, the DNA is TGTGCCAGCAGCTTAGGCCTGGAGAACACTGAAGCTTTCTTT. Translated: CASSLGLENTEAFF.

J is TRBJ2-5 and V is TRBV12-3 or TRBV12-4; TRBD1 matches 7 bases. V trimming: 6 bases; J trimming: 3 bases; junction bases outside the gene matches: 7. The CDR3 has 14 amino acids. Written as DNA, the CDR3 is TGTGCCAGCAGCCCAGGGGGTCTAAAAGAGACCCAGTACTTC. It encodes CASSPGGLKETQYF.

This clonotype was seen a handful of times. This chain connects TRBV12-3 or TRBV12-4 to TRBJ2-3; tentatively, D is TRBD1 (6 bases). The V and J ends lost 6 bases and 0 bases respectively, with 13 bases between them. This CDR3 region has 15 residues. The CDR3 region is CASRPDRSSTDTQYF. CDR3 DNA sequence: TGTGCCAGCAGACCCGACAGGTCTAGCACAGATACGCAGTATTTT.

Only a few counts were recorded for this clonotype. V usage is TRBV29-1 and J usage is TRBJ2-1, with D possibly TRBD2 on 5 matching bases. Trimming removed 2 bases from V and 0 bases from J, with 8 bases in between. This CDR3 comprises 14 residues. CDR1 SQVTM and CDR2 ANQGSEA come from the germline V gene. CDR3 sequence: CSVEPAASYNEQFF. CDR3 sequence (DNA): TGCAGCGTTGAACCAGCGGCCTCCTACAATGAGCAGTTCTTC.

The chain links TRBV15 to TRBJ1-1; D gene uncertain. Germline CDR1 and CDR2: LNHNV and YYDKDF (reference sequence). The CDR3 consists of 14 residues. V was pared by 5 bases and J by 1 base, with 11 bases between. CDR3 sequence reads: CATSLTRANTEAFF. CDR3 nucleotides: TGTGCCACCAGCTTGACAAGGGCGAACACTGAAGCTTTCTTT.

The chain recombines TRBV6-5 with TRBJ1-3; no firm D call. The germline V and J ends were trimmed by 6 bases and 4 bases, with 16 bases remaining between them. Germline V CDR1 and CDR2: MNHEY, SVGAGI. This CDR3 has 15 residues. The CDR3 DNA reads TGTGCCAGCAGATACAACACGGGGTCCGGAAACACCATATATTTT. Its translation: CASRYNTGSGNTIYF.

This clonotype was counted between two and nine times. The chain employs TRBV12-3 or TRBV12-4 and TRBJ1-1; 10 bases are shared with TRBD1. V shed 2 bases and J 7 bases; nucleotides not matched to a gene: 16. The CDR3 length is 18 residues. This CDR3 is CASSLSGQGNNEGYEAFF. Here the CDR3 DNA reads TGTGCCAGCAGTTTATCGGGACAGGGGAATAATGAAGGGTATGAAGCTTTCTTT.

This clonotype was found a few times. CDR3 residues: CASSLGPLSGGDYEQYF. The CDR3 DNA follows: TGTGCCAGCAGCTTAGGCCCCTTAAGCGGGGGAGACTACGAGCAGTACTTC. This chain links TRBV7-2 with TRBJ2-7; 8 bases are shared with TRBD2. Losses at the gene ends were 1 base for V and 3 bases for J; bases not matched to a gene: 11. Germline CDR1 and CDR2: SGHTA and FQGNSA. CDR3 length: 17 residues.

A word on this clonotype: Germline and junction disagree at one end, which may indicate a read error. The rearrangement links TRBV11-3 to TRBJ2-3; D is uncertain. Germline V gene lookup returns CDR1 SGHNT and CDR2 YENEEA. This CDR3 is built from 12 residues. The CDR3 DNA reads TGTGCCAGCAGCTTTGACACAAATACGCAGTATTTT. It yields the protein CASSFDTNTQYF.

The sample holds a few counts of this clonotype. This rearrangement joins TRBV6-6 to TRBJ1-1; D perhaps matches TRBD1 (5 bases). Trimming took 2 bases from V and 5 from J, leaving 12 bases between them. The CDR3 runs to 14 residues. Germline V gene data show CDR1 as MNHNY and CDR2 as SVGAGI (reference sequence). CDR3 in amino acids: CASSYDGRATEAFF. In DNA form, the CDR3 reads TGTGCCAGCAGTTACGATGGCAGGGCTACTGAAGCTTTCTTT.

This clonotype was observed a few times. Germline is not matched at one junction end, which may reflect a read error. The CDR3 nucleotides are TGTGCTAGCAGCCGACTAGCGGGAGATTTTAATGAGCAGTTCTTC. Protein sequence: CASSRLAGDFNEQFF. V usage is TRBV7-7 and J usage is TRBJ2-1; 12 bases are a match to TRBD2. The germline CDR1 and CDR2 sequences are SSHAT and FNYEAQ (reference sequence). CDR3 length: 15 residues.

This clonotype was detected only a few times. The rearrangement uses TRBV7-2 and TRBJ2-3, with TRBD2 matching 8 bases. This CDR3 spans 17 amino acids. Germline-derived CDR1 and CDR2 are SGHTA and FQGNSA. Germline trimming cut 5 bases from V and 5 bases from J; bases unmatched to any gene: 15. CDR3 in amino acids: CASSPLETAGGEDTQYF. CDR3 bases: TGTGCCAGCAGCCCCCTCGAGACGGCGGGAGGAGAAGATACGCAGTATTTT.

There are a few counts of this clonotype. The chain couples TRBV7-6 to TRBJ2-7, with no clear D. Trimming removed 2 bases from V and 5 bases from J, with 10 bases in between. Per the germline V gene, CDR1 is SGHVS and CDR2 is FNYEAQ. The CDR3 contains 13 residues. The CDR3 sequence: CASSLSEIHEQYF. CDR3 DNA sequence: TGTGCCAGCAGCTTATCCGAGATCCACGAGCAGTACTTC. Variable domain in full (rest from reference TRBV7-6 and TRBJ2-7): GAGVSQSPRYKVTKRGQDVALRCDPISGHVSLYWYRQALGQGPEFLTYFNYEAQQDKSGLPNDRFSAERPEGSISTLTIQRTEQRDSAMYRCASSLSEIHEQYFGPGTRLTVT.